Following are 23 T cell receptor beta chains from one sample sequenced in a study of cytomegalovirus exposure and HLA in healthy donors. Researchers ran the PCR with 60 Vbeta and 13 Jbeta primers. TCRdb's table, derived via immunoSEQ multiplex PCR, lists solely in-frame clones and lacks some. The sample holds around 110,000 clones, approximately 70% seen once. Sequencing was done on a sample of PBMCs. Every receptor here comes from a woman between 40 and 50 years old in good health and CMV-seropositive.

V is TRBV6-4 and J is TRBJ2-1; D is perhaps TRBD1 (5 bases). With 0 bases removed from V and 13 bases from J, the gap between germline ends came to 13 bases. The CDR3 has 13 residues. The germline gives CDR1 MRHNA, CDR2 SNTAGT. CDR3 bases: TGTGCCAGCAGTGACTCGGAAGGGGCTCCTCAGTTCTTC. This codes for CASSDSEGAPQFF.

Only one count was recorded for this clone. The chain recombines TRBV29-1 with TRBJ1-3, with D hard to call. The CDR3 extends over 12 amino acids. In germline, CDR1 is SQVTM, CDR2 ANQGSEA. The V gene lost 7 bases and the J gene lost 0 bases, with 7 bases spanning the gap. The CDR3 DNA follows: TGCAGCGCCCAATCCTCTGGAAACACCATATATTTT. Its translation is CSAQSSGNTIYF.

The chain employs TRBV7-2 and TRBJ2-3, with TRBD1 matching 7 bases. Trimming cost V 7 bases and J 2 bases; bases outside gene matches: 6. The germline V gene encodes CDR1 SGHTA and CDR2 FQGNSA. The CDR3 spans 14 residues. The DNA of the CDR3 is TGTGCCAGCAACCGGGACAGTTCCACAGATACGCAGTATTTT. Amino acid sequence: CASNRDSSTDTQYF.

The rearrangement uses TRBV5-6 and TRBJ2-3; 7 bases line up with TRBD2. CDR3 length: 15 residues. Unmatched junction bases numbered 3, after V lost 0 bases and J lost 2 bases. In germline, CDR1 is SGHDT, CDR2 YYEEEE. The CDR3 region is CASSLAGGYTDTQYF. The CDR3 DNA sequence: TGTGCCAGCAGCTTGGCGGGAGGATACACAGATACGCAGTATTTT.

The CDR3 sequence is CASSLGTGGYEQYF. The CDR3 region has the DNA TGCGCCAGCAGCTTGGGGACGGGAGGCTACGAGCAGTACTTC. The rearrangement uses TRBV5-1 and TRBJ2-7; TRBD2 agrees at 7 bases. The length of the CDR3 is 14 residues. Looked up from germline, CDR1 is SGHRS and CDR2 is YFSETQ. V shed 0 bases, J shed 3 bases, and the junction held 3 bases outside the gene matches.

This clone was seen only a few times. The rearrangement links TRBV29-1 to TRBJ1-1; D may be TRBD1 (5 bases). Per the germline V gene, CDR1 is SQVTM and CDR2 is ANQGSEA. The CDR3 totals 15 residues. Trimming stripped 1 base from V and 4 bases from J, with 16 bases between. For the CDR3, the DNA is TGCAGCGTTGAAGGAATCACAGGTCGGCTCACTGAAGCTTTCTTT. It is translated as CSVEGITGRLTEAFF.

The V and J genes are TRBV4-3 and TRBJ2-3; D might be TRBD2 (6 bases). From germline, CDR1 is LGHNA and CDR2 YSLEER. The CDR3 is 17 residues long. The V end was cut by 4 bases, the J end by 0 bases, with 17 bases between. The CDR3 DNA sequence: TGCGCCAGCAGCCGAACCGGGAGTCGGCAGAGCACAGATACGCAGTATTTT. It translates to CASSRTGSRQSTDTQYF.

This chain links TRBV29-1 with TRBJ2-1; 7 nucleotides agree with TRBD1. CDR1 and CDR2 from the germline V gene are SQVTM and ANQGSEA. V shed 8 bases, J shed 6 bases, and the junction held 4 bases outside the gene matches. The CDR3 runs 11 residues. The CDR3 nucleotides are TGCAGCCTCGGGACAGCCAATGAGCAGTTCTTC. It is translated as CSLGTANEQFF.

The chain combines TRBV11-1 with TRBJ1-1, with TRBD1 matching 11 bases. V lost 4 bases and J lost 1; bases outside the gene matches: 5. This CDR3 contains 16 residues. The germline gives CDR1 SGHAT, CDR2 FQDESV (reference sequence). CDR3 loop: CASSSGTGGRNTEAFF. The CDR3 DNA reads TGTGCCAGCAGCTCCGGGACAGGGGGAAGGAACACTGAAGCTTTCTTT.

This chain connects TRBV19 to TRBJ2-1; TRBD2 matches at 10 bases. This CDR3 spans 20 amino acids. Germline V gene lookup returns CDR1 LNHDA and CDR2 SQIVND (reference sequence). J was trimmed by 1 base and V by 4 bases; bases with no gene match: 16. The CDR3 DNA follows: TGTGCCAGTAGTAACCCGACTAGCGGGTTCCGTGGGGGATCCTACAATGAGCAGTTCTTC. Translating it yields CASSNPTSGFRGGSYNEQFF.

The table lists this clone with a count of one. This chain uses TRBV7-2 with TRBJ2-5, with TRBD2 identical over 13 bases. The better agreement between TRBJ2-7 and the DNA end casts doubt on the J call. Germline V CDR1 and CDR2: SGHTA, FQGNSA. The CDR3 length is 15 residues. CDR3 in DNA: TGTGCCAGCAGCTCGCGACTAGCGGGAGGTTACGAGCAGTACTTC. It codes for CASSSRLAGGYEQYF.

The rearrangement uses TRBV5-1 and TRBJ1-2; 7 positions match TRBD1. This CDR3 has 13 residues. V was clipped by 5 bases and J by 6 bases; unmatched bases: 7. Germline V gene lookup returns CDR1 SGHRS and CDR2 YFSETQ. CDR3: CASRPDRMDGYTF. CDR3 bases: TGCGCCAGCAGACCGGACAGGATGGATGGCTACACCTTC.

This rearrangement joins TRBV9 to TRBJ1-1; 9 bases are a match to TRBD1. Losses at the gene ends were 1 base for V and 0 bases for J; bases not matched to a gene: 10. The CDR3 is 18 amino acids. Per the germline V gene, CDR1 is SGDLS and CDR2 is YYNGEE. As DNA, the CDR3 is TGTGCCAGCAGCGTAACTGTAGGGACAGGGCCATTGAACACTGAAGCTTTCTTT. It is translated as CASSVTVGTGPLNTEAFF. Full variable domain (remainder filled in from reference TRBV9 and TRBJ1-1): DSGVTQTPKHLITATGQRVTLRCSPRSGDLSVYWYQQSLDQGLQFLIQYYNGEERAKGNILERFSAQQFPDLHSELNLSSLELGDSALYFCASSVTVGTGPLNTEAFFGQGTRLTVV.

This chain links TRBV15 with TRBJ1-5; the match to TRBD1 covers 7 bases. Germline trimming cut 1 base from V and 2 bases from J; bases unmatched to any gene: 5. This CDR3 comprises 16 residues. Germline CDR1 LNHNV, CDR2 YYDKDF (reference sequence). The DNA of the CDR3 is TGTGCCACCAGCAGAGGAACAGGGGACGGCAATCAGCCCCAGCATTTT. Its protein is CATSRGTGDGNQPQHF.

The chain links TRBV5-1 to TRBJ2-2; 9 bases are a match to TRBD2. The CDR3 is 17 residues long. The V and J ends lost 1 base and 0 bases, in that order; junction bases with no gene match: 4. Per the germline V gene, CDR1 is SGHRS and CDR2 is YFSETQ. The DNA for the CDR3 is TGCGCCAGCAGCTTGTTAGCGGGAGATCCGAACACCGGGGAGCTGTTTTTT. This gives the protein CASSLLAGDPNTGELFF.

The chain uses TRBV9 and TRBJ2-1; 7 nucleotides agree with TRBD1. V shed 3 bases, J shed 3 bases, and the junction held 3 bases outside the gene matches. Germline CDR1 SGDLS, CDR2 YYNGEE. This CDR3 is 14 amino acids long. The CDR3 spells CASSETGFYNEQFF. CDR3 in DNA: TGTGCCAGCAGCGAGACAGGGTTCTACAATGAGCAGTTCTTC.

J is TRBJ1-1 and V is TRBV7-9; no firm D call. Germline CDR1 is SEHNR and CDR2 is FQNEAQ (reference sequence). Trimming removed 7 bases at V and 2 bases at J, with 11 bases between. The CDR3 covers 13 residues. In nucleotides, the CDR3 is TGTGCCAGCATAGAGCTCCATAACACTGAAGCTTTCTTT. Translated: CASIELHNTEAFF.

The CDR3 loop reads CATRLFPRYEQYF. For the CDR3, the DNA is TGTGCCACCAGGCTTTTCCCCAGGTACGAGCAGTACTTC. V gene TRBV15 combines with J gene TRBJ2-7; D remains ambiguous. The V gene lost 6 bases and the J gene lost 4 bases, with 13 bases spanning the gap. This CDR3 region has 13 residues. Germline lookup yields CDR1 LNHNV and CDR2 YYDKDF (reference sequence).

The J gene is TRBJ2-2, the V gene TRBV27, with 7 bases identical to TRBD2. This CDR3 spans 19 amino acids. Germline loops: CDR1 MNHEY, CDR2 SMNVEV (reference sequence). V was clipped by 3 bases and J by 6 bases; unmatched bases: 19. The CDR3 bases are TGTGCCAGCAGTTTTCGGACATATAGGACTAGTCCCTCACCCGGGGAGCTGTTTTTT. Translation: CASSFRTYRTSPSPGELFF.

This clone was seen more than once but under ten times. The V call is TRBV28, the J call TRBJ2-5, with a weak D call TRBD1 (6 bases). The DNA end favors TRBJ2-7, so the J call may be wrong. The length of the CDR3 is 13 residues. Germline CDR1 and CDR2: MDHEN and SYDVKM. The DNA of the CDR3 is TGTGCCAGCCAGGGGACGCTCCCCTACGAGCAGTACTTC. It is translated as CASQGTLPYEQYF.

The chain couples TRBV4-1 to TRBJ1-1; TRBD1 matches at 8 bases. Germline assignment: CDR1 MGHRA and CDR2 YSYEKL. The V gene end was trimmed by 4 bases and the J gene end by 5 bases; junction bases not matched to a gene: 6. This CDR3 is built from 14 residues. The CDR3 DNA sequence: TGCGCCAGCAGCCGCGGACAGGGAGGGACTGAAGCTTTCTTT. This sequence encodes CASSRGQGGTEAFF.

The chain joins TRBV12-5 to TRBJ2-3; 13 bases agree with TRBD2. The CDR3 is 16 amino acids. Germline loops: CDR1 LGHNT, CDR2 FRNRAP. The junction had 6 bases not matched to a gene; V was cut back by 4 bases and J by 5 bases. The CDR3 protein is CASGSRLAGGVDTQYF. In nucleotides, the CDR3 is TGTGCTAGTGGTTCACGACTAGCGGGAGGCGTAGATACGCAGTATTTT.

This chain uses TRBV18 with TRBJ2-7, with 14 bases identical to TRBD2. The CDR3 has 17 amino acids. Trimming removed 5 bases from V and 1 base from J; junction bases left unmatched: 7. CDR1 is KGHSH and CDR2 is LQKENI in the germline V gene. The CDR3 region is CASSSRLAGGPSYEQYF. The CDR3 DNA reads as TGTGCCAGCTCATCAAGACTAGCGGGAGGGCCTTCCTACGAGCAGTACTTC.